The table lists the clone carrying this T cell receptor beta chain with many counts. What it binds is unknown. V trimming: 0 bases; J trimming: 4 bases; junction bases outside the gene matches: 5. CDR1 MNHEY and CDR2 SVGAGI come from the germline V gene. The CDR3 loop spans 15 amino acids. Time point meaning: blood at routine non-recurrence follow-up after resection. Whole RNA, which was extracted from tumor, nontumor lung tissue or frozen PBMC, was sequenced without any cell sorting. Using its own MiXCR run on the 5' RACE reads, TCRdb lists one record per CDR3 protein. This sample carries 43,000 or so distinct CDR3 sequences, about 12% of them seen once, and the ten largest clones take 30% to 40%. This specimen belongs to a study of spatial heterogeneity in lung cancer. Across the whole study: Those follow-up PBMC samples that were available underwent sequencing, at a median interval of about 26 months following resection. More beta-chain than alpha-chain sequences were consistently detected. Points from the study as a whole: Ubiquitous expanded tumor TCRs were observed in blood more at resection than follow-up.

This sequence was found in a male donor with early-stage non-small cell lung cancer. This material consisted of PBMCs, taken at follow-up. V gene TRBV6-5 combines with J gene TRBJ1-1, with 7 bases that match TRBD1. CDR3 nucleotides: TGTGCCAGCAGTTACTCGCCGACAGGGACCACTGAAGCTTTCTTT. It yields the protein CASSYSPTGTTEAFF.